This TCR beta chain was captured in a study of identical twins' blood T cells (dated by TCRdb to about 2013). Some background on the complete study: The 12 libraries, six for the alpha chain and six for the beta chain, yielded 50 million or so Illumina reads in total. To assess how genetics influences repertoire formation, the study used next-generation sequencing to compare the TCR alpha and beta chain repertoires of three pairs of monozygous twins.

Six healthy women forming three monozygous twin pairs were used as donors. All three twin pairs had been raised together and were thought likely to have encountered the same vaccines and infectious agents. TCR cDNA libraries were prepared from RNA that was isolated from peripheral blood mononuclear cells. As regards this clonotype: Its cognate antigen has yet to be identified. No clone much larger than this one lies a single base away; base qualities are absent.

What the study reported, not specific to this receptor: The proposed role of the TCRalpha J segment in MHC recognition during thymic selection was stated to require validation by independent studies. Because the twins were reared together, environmental influences could not be ruled out as the explanation for twin similarity. V gene usage was reported to be markedly more similar within twin pairs than between unrelated donors, even among non-selected out-of-frame TCRbeta clonotypes. The number of CDR3 clonotypes shared between two donors was mainly determined by the product of the cloneset sizes of the two donors, and no clear deviation from this trend was shown by twins. Looking at the most abundant TCRbeta clonotypes, every donor had more CDR3 sequences in common with her twin than with unrelated donors.

CDR1 is given as SGHDN and CDR2 as FVKESK, both from the germline V gene. From the cysteine through the phenylalanine, the CDR3 covers 14 amino acids. This entry keeps only the CDR3 DNA: 42 bases, framed from base 1. The junction shows trimming of 4 bases on V and 4 bases on J, and the gene matches do not reach 3 bases of it. Receptors were amplified or captured by 5' RACE. The sample was run on an Illumina Genome Analyzer IIx. RNA-based TCR cDNA libraries were prepared by a previously described protocol with several modifications. Sample-specific barcodes were introduced on both ends of each TCR cDNA library during cDNA synthesis and amplification to prevent cross-contamination. As for the authors' bioinformatics: Between about 95,000 and nearly 500,000 clonotypes were identified per individual, with about 2 to 3.6 million CDR3-containing reads per library. Reads with improper barcode index combinations were discarded, and clonesets were then built for each library with the MiTCR software. MiTCR filtered or rescued low-quality reads and corrected PCR and sequencing errors when assembling CDR3 clonotypes. Artificial out-of-frame clonotypes were mapped to in-frame sequences, with one indel allowed in the CDR3, and then removed. Similarity in V and J gene usage between donors was calculated as the Jensen-Shannon divergence divided by the mean entropy. TCRdb trimmed public reads at Q25 via fastp, called clones via MiXCR and kept in-frame beta chains. Rows are unified per CDR3 protein, each entry keeping the most common DNA and genes. The V and J calls here are based on TCRdb, not the publication. Across this sample there are 400,000 or so distinct CDR3 sequences, with roughly 30% seen only once. The top ten constitute 6.1% of the sample.

Sequencing was done on a sample of PBMCs. The sequence joins TRBV14 to TRBJ2-2, and TRBD1 aligns with 7 junction nucleotides. The receptor comes from a woman aged 18 to 55 in good health. The DNA sequence follows: TGTGCCAGCAGCCGTGGACAGGCCACCGGGGAGCTGTTTTTT. This gives the protein CASSRGQATGELFF.